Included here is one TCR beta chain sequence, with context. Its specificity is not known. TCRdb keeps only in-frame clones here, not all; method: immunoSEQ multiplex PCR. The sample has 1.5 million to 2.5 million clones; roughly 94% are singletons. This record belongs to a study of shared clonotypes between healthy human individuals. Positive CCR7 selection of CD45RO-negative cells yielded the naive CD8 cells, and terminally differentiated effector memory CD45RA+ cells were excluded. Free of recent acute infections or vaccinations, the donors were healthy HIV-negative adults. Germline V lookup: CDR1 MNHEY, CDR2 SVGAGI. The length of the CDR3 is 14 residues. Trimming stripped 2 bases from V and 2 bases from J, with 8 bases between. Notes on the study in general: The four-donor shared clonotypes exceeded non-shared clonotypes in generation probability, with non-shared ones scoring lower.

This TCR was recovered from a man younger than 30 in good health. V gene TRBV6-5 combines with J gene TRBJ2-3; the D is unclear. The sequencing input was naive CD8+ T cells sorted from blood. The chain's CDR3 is CASSYEIATDTQYF. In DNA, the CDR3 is TGTGCCAGCAGTTACGAGATAGCCACAGATACGCAGTATTTT.